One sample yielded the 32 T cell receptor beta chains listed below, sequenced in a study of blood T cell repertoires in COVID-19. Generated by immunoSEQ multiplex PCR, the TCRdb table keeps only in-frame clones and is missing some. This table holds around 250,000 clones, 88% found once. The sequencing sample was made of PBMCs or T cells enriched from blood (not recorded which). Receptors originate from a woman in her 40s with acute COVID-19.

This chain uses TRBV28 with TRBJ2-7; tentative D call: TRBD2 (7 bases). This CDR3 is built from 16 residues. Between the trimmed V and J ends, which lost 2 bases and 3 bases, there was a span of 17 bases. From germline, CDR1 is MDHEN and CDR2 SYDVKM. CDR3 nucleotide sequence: TGTGCCAGCAGTTTACGGGCGACAGGACTAGACTACGAGCAGTACTTC. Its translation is CASSLRATGLDYEQYF.

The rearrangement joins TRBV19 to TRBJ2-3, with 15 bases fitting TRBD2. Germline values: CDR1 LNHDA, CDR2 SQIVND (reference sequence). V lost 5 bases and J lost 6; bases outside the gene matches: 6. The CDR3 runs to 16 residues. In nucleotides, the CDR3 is TGTGCCAGTAGTGGACTAGCGGGAGGGCCTCCCGATACGCAGTATTTT. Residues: CASSGLAGGPPDTQYF.

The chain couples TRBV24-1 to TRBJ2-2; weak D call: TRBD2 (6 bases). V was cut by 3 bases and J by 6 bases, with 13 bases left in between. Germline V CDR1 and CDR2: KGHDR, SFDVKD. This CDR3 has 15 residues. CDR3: CATSDGGREAGELFF. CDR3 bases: TGTGCCACCAGTGATGGTGGCAGGGAGGCCGGGGAGCTGTTTTTT.

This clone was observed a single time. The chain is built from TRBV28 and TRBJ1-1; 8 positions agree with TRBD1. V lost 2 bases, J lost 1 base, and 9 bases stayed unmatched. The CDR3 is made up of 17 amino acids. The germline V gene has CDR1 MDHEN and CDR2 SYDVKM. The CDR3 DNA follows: TGTGCCAGCAGTTTACCAAAGACAGGGGTTCGGAACACTGAAGCTTTCTTT. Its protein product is CASSLPKTGVRNTEAFF.

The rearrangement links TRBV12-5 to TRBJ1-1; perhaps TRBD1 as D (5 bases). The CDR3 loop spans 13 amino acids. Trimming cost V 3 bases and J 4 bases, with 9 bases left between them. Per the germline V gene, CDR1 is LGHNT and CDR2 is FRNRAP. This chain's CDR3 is CASGFGRATEAFF. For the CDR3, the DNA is TGTGCTAGTGGTTTTGGCAGGGCCACTGAAGCTTTCTTT.

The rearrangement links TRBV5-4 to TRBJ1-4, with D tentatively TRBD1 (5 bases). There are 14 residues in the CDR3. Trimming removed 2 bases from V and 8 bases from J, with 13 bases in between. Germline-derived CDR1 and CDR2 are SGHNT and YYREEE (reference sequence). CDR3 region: CASSFVRVGEKLFF. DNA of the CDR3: TGTGCCAGCAGCTTTGTCAGGGTTGGGGAAAAACTGTTTTTT.

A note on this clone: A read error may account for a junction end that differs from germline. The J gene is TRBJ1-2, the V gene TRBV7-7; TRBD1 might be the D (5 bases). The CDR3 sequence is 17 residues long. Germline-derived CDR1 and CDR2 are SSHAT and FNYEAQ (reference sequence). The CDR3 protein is CASSRDRQGIVNYGYTF. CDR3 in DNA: TGTGCTAGCAGCCGAGATCGGCAGGGTATTGTTAACTATGGCTACACCTTC.

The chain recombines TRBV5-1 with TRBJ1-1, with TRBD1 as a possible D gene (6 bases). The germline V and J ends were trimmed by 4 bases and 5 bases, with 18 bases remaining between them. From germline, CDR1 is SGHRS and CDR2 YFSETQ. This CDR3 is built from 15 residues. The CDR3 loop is CASSGQGTFGTEAFF. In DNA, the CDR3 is TGCGCCAGCAGCGGTCAGGGGACATTCGGAACTGAAGCTTTCTTT.

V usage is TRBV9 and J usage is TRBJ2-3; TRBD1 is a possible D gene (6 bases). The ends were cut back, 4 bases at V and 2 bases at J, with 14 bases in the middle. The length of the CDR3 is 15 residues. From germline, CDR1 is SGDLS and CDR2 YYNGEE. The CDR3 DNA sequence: TGTGCCAGCAGCTCCCAGGGGCCCCACACAGATACGCAGTATTTT. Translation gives CASSSQGPHTDTQYF.

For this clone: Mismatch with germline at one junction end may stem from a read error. The CDR3 loop is CFSGRPPKIF. The CDR3 DNA reads TGTTTCAGCGGGAGGCCCCCTAAGATCTTC. The chain combines TRBV28 with TRBJ2-1; 9 bases agree with TRBD2. The CDR3 has 10 residues. In germline, CDR1 is MDHEN, CDR2 SYDVKM.

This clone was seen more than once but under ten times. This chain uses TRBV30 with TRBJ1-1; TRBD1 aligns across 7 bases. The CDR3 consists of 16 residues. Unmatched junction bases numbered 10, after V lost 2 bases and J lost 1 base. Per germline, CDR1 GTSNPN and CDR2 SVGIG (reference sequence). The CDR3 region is CAWSNKQGIGNTEAFF. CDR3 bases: TGTGCCTGGAGTAACAAACAGGGGATTGGGAACACTGAAGCTTTCTTT.

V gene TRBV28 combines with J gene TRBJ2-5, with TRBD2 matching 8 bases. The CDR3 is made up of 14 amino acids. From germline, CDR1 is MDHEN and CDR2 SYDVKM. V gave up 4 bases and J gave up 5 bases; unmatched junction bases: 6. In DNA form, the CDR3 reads TGTGCCAGCAGTTACCAAGCGGGAGTGGAGACCCAGTACTTC. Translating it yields CASSYQAGVETQYF.

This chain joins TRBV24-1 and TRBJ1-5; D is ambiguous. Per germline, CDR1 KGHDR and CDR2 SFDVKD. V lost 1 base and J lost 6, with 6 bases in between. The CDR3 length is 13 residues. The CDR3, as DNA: TGTGCCACCAGTGATTTCGGGGTTCAGCCCCAGCATTTT. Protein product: CATSDFGVQPQHF.

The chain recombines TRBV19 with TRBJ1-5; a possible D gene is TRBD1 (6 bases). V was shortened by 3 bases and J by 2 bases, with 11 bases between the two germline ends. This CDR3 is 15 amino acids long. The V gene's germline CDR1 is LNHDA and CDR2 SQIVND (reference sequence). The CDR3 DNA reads TGTGCCAGTAGTATCCAGGGGTCGGGCAATCAGCCCCAGCATTTT. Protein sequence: CASSIQGSGNQPQHF.

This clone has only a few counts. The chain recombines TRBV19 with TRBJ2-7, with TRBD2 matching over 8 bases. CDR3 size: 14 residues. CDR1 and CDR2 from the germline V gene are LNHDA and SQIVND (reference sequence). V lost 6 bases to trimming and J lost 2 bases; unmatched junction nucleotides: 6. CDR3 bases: TGTGCCAGTAGGCAAGCGGGAGCGACCTACGAGCAGTACTTC. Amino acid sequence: CASRQAGATYEQYF.

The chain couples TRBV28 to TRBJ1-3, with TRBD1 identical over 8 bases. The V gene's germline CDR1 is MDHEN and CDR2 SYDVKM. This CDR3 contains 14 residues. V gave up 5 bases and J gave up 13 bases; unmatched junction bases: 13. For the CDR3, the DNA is TGTGCCAGCAGTAATATGGGGGCAGGGGGCGCTATATATTTT. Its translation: CASSNMGAGGAIYF.

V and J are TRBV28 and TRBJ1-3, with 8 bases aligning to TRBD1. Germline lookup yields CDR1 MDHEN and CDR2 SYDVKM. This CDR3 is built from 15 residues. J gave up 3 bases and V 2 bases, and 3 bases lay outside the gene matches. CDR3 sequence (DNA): TGTGCCAGCAGTTTACAGGGGGCTGGTGGAAACACCATATATTTT. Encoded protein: CASSLQGAGGNTIYF.

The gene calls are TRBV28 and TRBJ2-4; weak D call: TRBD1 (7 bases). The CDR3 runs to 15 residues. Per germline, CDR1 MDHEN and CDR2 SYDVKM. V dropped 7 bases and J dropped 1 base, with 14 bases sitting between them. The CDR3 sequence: CASTRGVPAKNIQYF. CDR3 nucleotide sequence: TGTGCCAGCACCAGGGGGGTTCCGGCCAAAAACATTCAGTACTTC.

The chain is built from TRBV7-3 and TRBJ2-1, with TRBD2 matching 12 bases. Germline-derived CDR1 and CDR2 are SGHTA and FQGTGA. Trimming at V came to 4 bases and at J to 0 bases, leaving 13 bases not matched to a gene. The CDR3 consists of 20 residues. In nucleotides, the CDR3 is TGTGCCAGCAGCTCCGGACTAGCGGGATTGGGAGAGAGCTCCTACAATGAGCAGTTCTTC. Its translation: CASSSGLAGLGESSYNEQFF.

The CDR3 DNA reads as TGCGCCAGCAGCCAAGCTTCAGGGGGCATCTACGAGCAGTACTTC. It encodes CASSQASGGIYEQYF. The V call is TRBV4-1, the J call TRBJ2-7; 8 bases are a match to TRBD1. Germline V gives CDR1 MGHRA, CDR2 YSYEKL. There are 15 residues in the CDR3. Trimming took 1 base from V and 3 from J; bases not matched to a gene: 5.

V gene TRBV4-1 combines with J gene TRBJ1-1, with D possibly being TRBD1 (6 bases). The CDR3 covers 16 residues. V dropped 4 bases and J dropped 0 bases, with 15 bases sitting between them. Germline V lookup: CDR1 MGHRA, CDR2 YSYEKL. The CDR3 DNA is TGCGCCAGCAGCCTGAGGCCAGGGGCAATGAACACTGAAGCTTTCTTT. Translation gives CASSLRPGAMNTEAFF.

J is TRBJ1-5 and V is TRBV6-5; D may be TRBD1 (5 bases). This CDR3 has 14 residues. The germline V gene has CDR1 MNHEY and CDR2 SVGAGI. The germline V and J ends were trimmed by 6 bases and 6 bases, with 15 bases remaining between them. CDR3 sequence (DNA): TGTGCCAGCAGGGGGGGTGCAGGGCGTCAGCCCCAGCATTTT. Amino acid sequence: CASRGGAGRQPQHF.

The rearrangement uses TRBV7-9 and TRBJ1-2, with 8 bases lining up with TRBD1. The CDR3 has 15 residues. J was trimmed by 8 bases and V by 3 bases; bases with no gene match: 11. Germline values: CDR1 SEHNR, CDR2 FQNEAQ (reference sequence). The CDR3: CASSLVSGGAVGYTF. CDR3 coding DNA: TGTGCCAGCAGCTTGGTCTCAGGGGGCGCGGTGGGCTACACCTTC.

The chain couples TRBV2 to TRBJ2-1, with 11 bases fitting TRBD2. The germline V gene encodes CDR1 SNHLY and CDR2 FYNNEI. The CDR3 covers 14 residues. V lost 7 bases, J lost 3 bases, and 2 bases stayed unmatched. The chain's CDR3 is CASKLAGDYNEQFF. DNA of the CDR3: TGTGCCAGCAAACTAGCGGGAGACTACAATGAGCAGTTCTTC.

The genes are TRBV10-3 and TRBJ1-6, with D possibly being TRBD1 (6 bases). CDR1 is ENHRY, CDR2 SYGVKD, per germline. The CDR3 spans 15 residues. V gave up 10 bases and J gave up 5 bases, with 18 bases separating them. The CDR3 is CATGERTADNSPLHF. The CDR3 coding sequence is TGTGCCACCGGAGAGCGGACAGCCGATAATTCACCCCTCCACTTT.

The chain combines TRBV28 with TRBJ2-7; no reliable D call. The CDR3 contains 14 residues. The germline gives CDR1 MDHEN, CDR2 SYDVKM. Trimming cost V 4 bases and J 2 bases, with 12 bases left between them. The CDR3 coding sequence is TGTGCCAGCAGTTCGGTGTACGGTCCCTACGAGCAGTACGTC. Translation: CASSSVYGPYEQYV.

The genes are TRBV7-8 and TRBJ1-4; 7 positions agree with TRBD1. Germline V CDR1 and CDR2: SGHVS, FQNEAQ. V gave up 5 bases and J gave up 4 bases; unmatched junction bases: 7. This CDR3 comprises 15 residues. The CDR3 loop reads CASSQSGTVNEKLFF. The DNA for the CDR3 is TGTGCCAGCAGCCAGTCCGGGACAGTTAATGAAAAACTGTTTTTT. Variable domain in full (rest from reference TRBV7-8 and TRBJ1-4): GAGVSQSPRYKVAKRGQDVALRCDPISGHVSLFWYQQALGQGPEFLTYFQNEAQLDKSGLPSDRFFAERPEGSVSTLKIQRTQQEDSAVYLCASSQSGTVNEKLFFGSGTQLSVL.

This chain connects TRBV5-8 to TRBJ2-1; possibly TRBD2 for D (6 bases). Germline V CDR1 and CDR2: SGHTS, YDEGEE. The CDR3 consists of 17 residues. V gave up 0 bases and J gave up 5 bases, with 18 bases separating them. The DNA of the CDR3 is TGTGCCAGCAGCTTGGAGTTGGGGCAGGGAGGTGACAATGAGCAGTTCTTC. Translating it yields CASSLELGQGGDNEQFF.

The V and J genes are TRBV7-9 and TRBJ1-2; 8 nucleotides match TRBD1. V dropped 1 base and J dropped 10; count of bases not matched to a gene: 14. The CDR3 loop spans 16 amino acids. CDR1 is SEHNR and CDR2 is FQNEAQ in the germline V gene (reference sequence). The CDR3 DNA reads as TGTGCCAGCAGCTTAGAAGTCGGACAGGGTAGTGGGATCTACACCTTC. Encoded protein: CASSLEVGQGSGIYTF.

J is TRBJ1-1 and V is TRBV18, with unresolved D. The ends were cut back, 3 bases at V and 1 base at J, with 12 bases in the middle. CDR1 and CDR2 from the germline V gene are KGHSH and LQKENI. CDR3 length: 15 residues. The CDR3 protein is CASSPPSRQNTEAFF. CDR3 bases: TGTGCCAGCTCACCCCCGAGTAGACAGAACACTGAAGCTTTCTTT.

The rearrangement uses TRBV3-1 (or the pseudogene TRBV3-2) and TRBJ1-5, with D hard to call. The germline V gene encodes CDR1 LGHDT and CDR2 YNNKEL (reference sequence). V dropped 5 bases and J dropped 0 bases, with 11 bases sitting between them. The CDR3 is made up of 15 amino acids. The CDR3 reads CASSSTSYSNQPQHF. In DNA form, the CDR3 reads TGTGCCAGCAGCAGTACAAGTTATAGCAATCAGCCCCAGCATTTT.

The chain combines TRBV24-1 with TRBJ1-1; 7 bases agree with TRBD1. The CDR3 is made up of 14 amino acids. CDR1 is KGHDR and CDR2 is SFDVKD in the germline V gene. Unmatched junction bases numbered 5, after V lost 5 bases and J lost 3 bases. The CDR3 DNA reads TGTGCCACCAGTGCCGGGACAGCAGACACTGAAGCTTTCTTT. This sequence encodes CATSAGTADTEAFF.